This T cell receptor beta chain is drawn from a study of CD4 T cells in relation to SARS-CoV-2 and coronaviruses. Concerning this clone itself: Its antigen is not identified.

Study-level findings and limits: Samples before the pandemic and after infection were not matched within any donor.

The CDR3 has 13 amino acids. Germline-derived CDR1 and CDR2 are LNHDA and SQIVND (reference sequence). V was cut by 4 bases and J by 3 bases, with 10 bases left in between. Libraries were prepared by immunoSEQ multiplex PCR; TCRdb keeps only in-frame clonotypes and omits some of them. The profile shows 21,000 or so clones, around 80% of them singletons. The unexposed donors gave CD4+ T cells in about 2010-2019, prior to COVID-19. Isolation of CD4+ T cells took place after about 9 days in culture. The J gene is TRBJ2-7, the V gene TRBV19, with a possible D match to TRBD2 (5 bases). The source of this sequence is a human donor in good health. The sequenced material came from CD4+ T cells from PBMCs, cultured in vitro. The CDR3 DNA is TGTGCCAGTAGTACGGGATGGATCTACGAGCAGTACTTC. It specifies CASSTGWIYEQYF.